These 10 T cell receptor beta chains came from one sample sequenced in a study of shared clonotypes between healthy human individuals (TCRdb year 2020). Library generation was performed with the immunoSEQ multiplex PCR assay. The clones in this table, taken by TCRdb from immuneACCESS, are in-frame only. Not every clone is retained; where verified, under half of the shortfall comes from an unresolved V gene, and the cause of the rest is unknown. The sample has about 490,000 clones on record, about 78% of them singletons. The ten top clones hold 12% of the sample. Material for sequencing was PBMCs. The source is a woman aged 40 to 49 in good health. Some clones in this sample may be carry-over from other donors' samples.

This chain connects TRBV19 to TRBJ1-5; D ambiguous. Looked up from germline, CDR1 is LNHDA and CDR2 is SQIVND (reference sequence). The CDR3 covers 15 residues. V shed 2 bases and J shed 5 bases, with 13 bases lying between them. The CDR3 region is CASSISGRPYQPQHF. For the CDR3, the DNA is TGTGCCAGTAGTATAAGCGGCAGGCCCTATCAGCCCCAGCATTTT. The variable domain in full, with the rest retrieved from reference TRBV19 and TRBJ1-5, is DGGITQSPKYLFRKEGQNVTLSCEQNLNHDAMYWYRQDPGQGLRLIYYSQIVNDFQKGDIAEGYSVSREKKESFPLTVTSAQKNPTAFYLCASSISGRPYQPQHFGDGTRLSIL.

A note on this clone: Relative to the germline gene, one junction end is altered; a read error may explain this. V usage is TRBV5-3 and J usage is TRBJ2-1; TRBD1 matches 9 bases. TRBV5-3 is an ORF for which the function is uncertain. The CDR3 loop spans 14 amino acids. The CDR3 region is CASSLGTGIDEQFF. The DNA of the CDR3 is TGTGCCAGCAGCTTGGGGACAGGGATCGATGAGCAGTTCTTC.

The V and J genes are TRBV7-9 and TRBJ2-1, with TRBD2 matching over 7 bases. CDR1 is SEHNR, CDR2 FQNEAQ, per germline (reference sequence). The CDR3 length is 16 residues. J lost 9 bases, V lost 8 bases, and 19 bases had no gene match. The CDR3 spells CASPSPGGRGRGEQFF. CDR3 nucleotides: TGTGCCAGCCCCTCTCCGGGCGGGAGAGGTAGGGGTGAGCAGTTCTTC.

The gene calls are TRBV6-6 and TRBJ2-7, with D hard to call. The ends were cut back, 0 bases at V and 6 bases at J, with 6 bases in the middle. Germline lookup yields CDR1 MNHNY and CDR2 SVGAGI (reference sequence). This CDR3 has 12 residues. CDR3 DNA sequence: TGTGCCAGCAGTTACTCGACTCGCGAGCAGTACTTC. Translating gives CASSYSTREQYF.

As for this clone: Other DNA variants within this sample encode the same CDR3. This chain uses TRBV20-1 with TRBJ2-3, with no clear D. The CDR3 has 11 amino acids. Germline V CDR1 and CDR2: DFQATT, SNEGSKA (reference sequence). V lost 5 bases to trimming and J lost 4 bases, with 7 bases between them. The DNA of the CDR3 is TGCAGTGCTCCTCCGTCAGATACGCAGTATTTT. It specifies CSAPPSDTQYF.

V and J are TRBV28 and TRBJ1-1; 8 positions match TRBD1. CDR1 and CDR2 (germline): MDHEN, SYDVKM. The ends lost 6 bases at V and 6 bases at J; junction bases unmatched: 6. This CDR3 comprises 13 residues. CDR3 sequence: CASSGQGKPEAFF. In DNA, the CDR3 is TGTGCCAGCAGCGGACAGGGAAAACCTGAAGCTTTCTTT.

The chain employs TRBV6-4 and TRBJ2-2; D could derive from TRBD1 or TRBD2 (5 bases each). Germline loops: CDR1 MRHNA, CDR2 SNTAGT. The CDR3 is 15 residues long. Trimming stripped 3 bases from V and 0 bases from J, with 8 bases between. CDR3 in DNA: TGTGCCAGCAGTGAGGGACGGGCGAACACCGGGGAGCTGTTTTTT. Protein: CASSEGRANTGELFF.

The chain joins TRBV28 to TRBJ2-3; D is unclear. This CDR3 is built from 15 residues. Trimming left V 4 bases short and J 1 base short, with 12 bases between. Germline V gene lookup returns CDR1 MDHEN and CDR2 SYDVKM. CDR3 protein: CASSSSVDGTDTQYF. CDR3 DNA: TGTGCCAGCAGTTCGAGCGTGGACGGCACAGATACGCAGTATTTT.

The chain joins TRBV21-1 to TRBJ2-7. TRBV21-1 is noted as a pseudogene. The CDR3 spans 16 residues. The CDR3 region is CASSKGKGSDGYEQYF. The CDR3 nucleotides read TGTGCCAGCAGCAAAGGGAAAGGATCTGACGGCTACGAGCAGTACTTC.

This chain connects TRBV9 to TRBJ1-3, with D possibly TRBD1 on 5 matching bases. Looked up from germline, CDR1 is SGDLS and CDR2 is YYNGEE. Trimming took 0 bases from V and 0 from J, leaving 10 bases between them. The CDR3 has 16 residues. CDR3 DNA sequence: TGTGCCAGCAGCGTAGGACAAAGGGGCTCTGGAAACACCATATATTTT. As protein: CASSVGQRGSGNTIYF.